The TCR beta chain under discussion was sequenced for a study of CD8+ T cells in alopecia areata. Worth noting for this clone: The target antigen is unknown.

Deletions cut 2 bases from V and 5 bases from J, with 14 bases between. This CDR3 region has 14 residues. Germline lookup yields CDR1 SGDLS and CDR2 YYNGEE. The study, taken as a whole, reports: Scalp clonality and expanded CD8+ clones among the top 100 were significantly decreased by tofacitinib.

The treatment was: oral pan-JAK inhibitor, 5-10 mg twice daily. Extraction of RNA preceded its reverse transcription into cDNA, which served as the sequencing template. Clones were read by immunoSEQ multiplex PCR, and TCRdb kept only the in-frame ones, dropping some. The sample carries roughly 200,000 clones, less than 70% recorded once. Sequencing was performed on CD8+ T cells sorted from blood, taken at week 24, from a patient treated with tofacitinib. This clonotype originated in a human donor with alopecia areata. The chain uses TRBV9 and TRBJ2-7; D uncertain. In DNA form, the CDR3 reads TGTGCCAGCAGCGTCGGACGATCCCCGAACGAGCAGTACTTC. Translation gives CASSVGRSPNEQYF.